The 5 T cell receptor beta chains below come from one sample, sequenced in a study of cytomegalovirus exposure and HLA in healthy donors. Amplification used 60 Vbeta primers and 13 Jbeta primers. Sequencing used immunoSEQ multiplex PCR; TCRdb keeps in-frame clones, though not all of them. The sample has 120,000 or so clones; 74% are singletons. Sequencing was done on a sample of PBMCs. The receptors were sampled from a man aged 40-55 years in good health and CMV-seropositive.

The J gene is TRBJ1-2, the V gene TRBV7-2; D unclear. V lost 4 bases to trimming and J lost 5 bases, with 11 bases between them. The CDR3 is 13 amino acids. Germline V gene lookup returns CDR1 SGHTA and CDR2 FQGNSA. The CDR3 protein is CASSSPLLYGYTF. The DNA for the CDR3 is TGTGCCAGCAGCTCCCCCCTACTATATGGCTACACCTTC. Drawing the rest from reference TRBV7-2 and TRBJ1-2, the complete variable domain is GAGVSQSPSNKVTEKGKDVELRCDPISGHTALYWYRQSLGQGLEFLIYFQGNSAPDKSGLPSDRFSAERTGGSVSTLTIQRTQQEDSAVYLCASSSPLLYGYTFGSGTRLTVV.

The CDR3, as DNA: TGTGCCAGCATGGTGGGAGGGGAAGAGACCCAGTACTTC. Translated, it gives CASMVGGEETQYF. The V call is TRBV6-5, the J call TRBJ2-5; TRBD2 matches at 7 bases. Germline lookup yields CDR1 MNHEY and CDR2 SVGAGI. The CDR3 is made up of 13 amino acids. Trimming removed 7 bases from V and 3 bases from J; junction bases left unmatched: 5.

The genes are TRBV7-6 and TRBJ2-7; 7 bases are shared with TRBD1. CDR3 length: 12 residues. V dropped 5 bases and J dropped 2; count of bases not matched to a gene: 0. The V gene's germline CDR1 is SGHVS and CDR2 FNYEAQ. For the CDR3, the DNA is TGTGCCAGCAGCGGGACAGCCTACGAGCAGTACTTC. This sequence encodes CASSGTAYEQYF.

This clone was seen a single time. The V and J genes are TRBV18 and TRBJ1-3; TRBD1 might be the D (5 bases). The CDR3 totals 15 residues. V was shortened by 2 bases and J by 1 base, with 9 bases between the two germline ends. CDR1 and CDR2 (germline): KGHSH, LQKENI. The CDR3 protein is CASSPNGGSGNTIYF. CDR3 sequence (DNA): TGTGCCAGCTCACCAAATGGGGGGTCTGGAAACACCATATATTTT.

The chain joins TRBV27 to TRBJ1-6; D remains unclear. CDR1 is MNHEY and CDR2 is SMNVEV in the germline V gene (reference sequence). V lost 2 bases and J lost 9, with 17 bases in between. The CDR3 is made up of 16 amino acids. The CDR3 is CASSLVGLDFGSPLHF. CDR3 DNA sequence: TGTGCCAGCAGTTTAGTAGGCTTAGACTTTGGTTCACCCCTCCACTTT.